Sequencing of this TCR beta chain was carried out in a study of cytomegalovirus exposure and HLA in healthy donors. In regard to this clone: Antigen unknown.

Primers included in the PCR were 60 Vbeta and 13 Jbeta primers. Sequencing used immunoSEQ multiplex PCR; TCRdb keeps in-frame clones, though not all of them. The sample includes roughly 86,000 clones, more than 60% seen only once; the top ten take 7.3%. Study findings and constraints: In vitro assays verified that a few CMV-associated chains recognized CMV antigens specifically. Immune exposure information available was restricted to CMV serostatus.

Trimming took 0 bases from V and 0 from J, leaving 11 bases between them. The germline CDR1 and CDR2 sequences are SGHRS and YFSETQ. The CDR3 loop spans 16 amino acids. This TCR was recovered from a man aged 50-60 years in good health and CMV-seropositive. Sample: PBMCs. The chain is built from TRBV5-1 and TRBJ2-3; a weak D match, TRBD2 (6 bases). The CDR3 nucleotides are TGCGCCAGCAGCTTGGCCGCGGGGCCTAGCACAGATACGCAGTATTTT. This translates into CASSLAAGPSTDTQYF.